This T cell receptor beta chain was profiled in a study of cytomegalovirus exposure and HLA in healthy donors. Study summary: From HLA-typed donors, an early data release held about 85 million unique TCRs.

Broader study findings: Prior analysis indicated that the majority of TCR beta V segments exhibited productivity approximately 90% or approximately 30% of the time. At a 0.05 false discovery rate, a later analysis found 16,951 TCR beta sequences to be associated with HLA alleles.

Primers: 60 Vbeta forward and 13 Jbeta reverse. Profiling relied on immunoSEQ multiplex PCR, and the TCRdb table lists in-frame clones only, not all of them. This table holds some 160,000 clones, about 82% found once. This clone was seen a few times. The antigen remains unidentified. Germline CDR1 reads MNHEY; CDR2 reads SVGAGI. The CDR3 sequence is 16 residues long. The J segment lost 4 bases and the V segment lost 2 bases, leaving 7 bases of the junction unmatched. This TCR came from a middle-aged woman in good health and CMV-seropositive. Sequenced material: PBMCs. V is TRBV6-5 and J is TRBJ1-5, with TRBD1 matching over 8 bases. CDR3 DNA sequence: TGTGCCAGCAGTTACGCTGGACAGGGATTAAATCAGCCCCAGCATTTT. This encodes CASSYAGQGLNQPQHF.